Each of the 28 T cell receptor beta chains below was sequenced from the same sample in a study of control samples from healthy donors and cancer patients (TCRdb year 2020). The library was generated by the immunoSEQ multiplex PCR assay. Sourced from immuneACCESS, this table was stored by TCRdb with only in-frame sequences that have V and J called. A share of the clones is absent; for the studies checked, an unresolved V gene accounts for under half, and the remainder has no known explanation. The sample has over 100,000 clones on record, approximately 90% of them singletons. The ten largest account for over 2% of the sample. The sequenced sample consisted of blood. The source of these receptors is a woman in her 50s in good health.

V and J are TRBV11-2 and TRBJ2-7; 12 nucleotides align to TRBD1. Germline CDR1 and CDR2: SGHAT and FQNNGV. J lost 1 base, V lost 2 bases, and 9 bases had no gene match. The CDR3 has 18 amino acids. In nucleotides, the CDR3 is TGTGCCAGCAGCTTAAGTCTCGGGGGACAGGGGGCTTCCTACGAGCAGTACTTC. Protein product: CASSLSLGGQGASYEQYF.

The chain is built from TRBV13 and TRBJ2-1; 12 bases map to TRBD2. This CDR3 is 22 amino acids long. From germline, CDR1 is PRHDT and CDR2 FYEKMQ (reference sequence). Germline trimming cut 2 bases from V and 8 bases from J; bases unmatched to any gene: 25. The CDR3 region is CASSLRKPASGRVGSIWDEQFF. CDR3 nucleotide sequence: TGTGCCAGCAGCTTAAGGAAACCTGCTAGCGGGAGGGTAGGATCCATATGGGATGAGCAGTTCTTC.

The chain joins TRBV5-1 to TRBJ2-5; TRBD2 aligns across 8 bases. Germline lookup yields CDR1 SGHRS and CDR2 YFSETQ. The CDR3 is made up of 14 amino acids. J gave up 1 base and V 4 bases, and 3 bases lay outside the gene matches. The CDR3 coding sequence is TGCGCCAGCAGCCCGGGAGGGGGCCAAGAGACCCAGTACTTC. Amino acid sequence: CASSPGGGQETQYF.

The rearrangement uses TRBV13 and TRBJ1-2; D unresolved. The CDR3 has 15 amino acids. Trimming left V 5 bases short and J 0 bases short, with 13 bases between. The germline V gene has CDR1 PRHDT and CDR2 FYEKMQ (reference sequence). The CDR3 sequence: CASSLTHLPNYGYTF. The CDR3 nucleotides read TGTGCCAGCAGCCTCACCCATCTACCTAACTATGGCTACACCTTC.

The gene calls are TRBV4-2 and TRBJ2-5, with D perhaps assigned TRBD1 or TRBD2 (7 bases each). CDR1 and CDR2 from the germline V gene are LGHNA and YNFKEQ. The CDR3 runs to 17 residues. The V gene lost 4 bases and the J gene lost 5 bases, with 23 bases spanning the gap. The DNA for the CDR3 is TGTGCCAGCAGCCGGGGAGGGGGCAGCGAGTTGTCGGAGACCCAGTACTTC. Amino acids: CASSRGGGSELSETQYF.

As DNA, the CDR3 is TGTGCCAGCAGCAAAGAGAGCACTGATACTGAAGCTTTCTTT. It is translated as CASSKESTDTEAFF. The V gene is TRBV21-1, the J gene TRBJ1-1. TRBV21-1 is a documented pseudogene. This CDR3 comprises 14 residues.

CDR3 in amino acids: CASSTVGIPTDTQYF. The CDR3 nucleotides are TGTGCCAGTAGTACCGTGGGCATCCCCACAGATACGCAGTATTTT. This chain connects TRBV19 to TRBJ2-3, with D unclear. Trimming left V 4 bases short and J 2 bases short, with 13 bases between. The CDR3 is 15 residues long. Germline V lookup: CDR1 LNHDA, CDR2 SQIVND (reference sequence).

The genes are TRBV27 and TRBJ2-1, with D perhaps TRBD1 or TRBD2 (5 bases each). V gave up 5 bases and J gave up 4 bases, with 15 bases separating them. This CDR3 region has 15 residues. CDR1 is MNHEY, CDR2 SMNVEV, per germline (reference sequence). CDR3 in DNA: TGTGCCAGCAGTAACCCGGGACCGGGATACAATGAGCAGTTCTTC. Translated, it gives CASSNPGPGYNEQFF.

The genes are TRBV6-5 and TRBJ2-1, with 10 positions matching TRBD2. Germline CDR1 and CDR2: MNHEY and SVGAGI. J lost 4 bases, V lost 7 bases, and 7 bases had no gene match. This CDR3 region has 15 residues. CDR3 loop: CASTPGLATYNEQFF. The CDR3 coding sequence is TGTGCCAGCACCCCGGGACTAGCGACTTACAATGAGCAGTTCTTC.

This chain uses TRBV6-5 with TRBJ2-1; D might be TRBD2 (6 bases). V gave up 7 bases and J gave up 0 bases, with 10 bases separating them. Germline-derived CDR1 and CDR2 are MNHEY and SVGAGI. The CDR3 runs 14 residues. The CDR3, as DNA: TGTGCCAGCACCAGCGGGTCCTCCTACAATGAGCAGTTCTTC. It yields the protein CASTSGSSYNEQFF.

The chain uses TRBV4-2 and TRBJ2-7; D call uncertain. CDR3 length: 14 residues. Germline assignment: CDR1 LGHNA and CDR2 YNFKEQ. V was pared by 0 bases and J by 0 bases, with 6 bases between. The DNA for the CDR3 is TGTGCCAGCAGCCAAGACGCCAGCTCCTACGAGCAGTACTTC. Residues: CASSQDASSYEQYF.

Comment on this clone: A junction end diverges from the germline sequence, so it may reflect a read error. The V and J genes are TRBV7-7 and TRBJ1-1, with D unclear. The CDR3 contains 13 residues. Germline CDR1 and CDR2: SSHAT and FNYEAQ (reference sequence). CDR3 region: CASSQERNTEAFF. The CDR3 region has the DNA TGTGCTAGCAGCCAAGAGAGGAACACTGAAGCTTTCTTT.

This clone rates as medium-sized. Other nucleotide sequences in the sample specify the same CDR3. The gene calls are TRBV7-8 and TRBJ1-5; D is ambiguous. CDR1 and CDR2 (germline): SGHVS, FQNEAQ. Trimming cost V 3 bases and J 3 bases, with 6 bases left between them. The CDR3 totals 13 residues. DNA for the CDR3: TGTGCCAGCAGCTTGGGGAACAATCAGCCCCAGCATTTT. Encoded protein: CASSLGNNQPQHF.

The V gene is TRBV28, the J gene TRBJ1-2; 7 bases agree with TRBD1. Germline trimming cut 6 bases from V and 13 bases from J; bases unmatched to any gene: 14. The germline gives CDR1 MDHEN, CDR2 SYDVKM. The CDR3 sequence is 13 residues long. CDR3 region: CASSQGVPRGATF. The CDR3 DNA sequence: TGTGCCAGCAGCCAGGGGGTCCCTCGGGGAGCCACCTTC.

The chain carries TRBV23-1 and TRBJ2-7; D assignment may be TRBD1 or TRBD2 (5 bases each). TRBV23-1 is assigned to the ORF class and has an uncertain function. Trimming pared 4 bases from V and 0 bases from J, leaving 10 bases between. The CDR3 is 14 residues long. CDR3 DNA sequence: TGCGCCAGCAGTCGATGGGACGGCTCCTACGAGCAGTACTTC. It encodes CASSRWDGSYEQYF.

The chain couples TRBV20-1 to TRBJ1-1; no clear D gene. This CDR3 is 13 amino acids long. V was trimmed by 3 bases and J by 0 bases, leaving 8 bases between them. Germline lookup yields CDR1 DFQATT and CDR2 SNEGSKA (reference sequence). CDR3 in DNA: TGCAGTGCTAGTGGGGATCTGAACACTGAAGCTTTCTTT. Protein: CSASGDLNTEAFF.

In regard to this clone: Other DNA sequences in this sample translate to the same CDR3. This chain uses TRBV24-1 with TRBJ1-5; 8 bases match TRBD1. Germline V CDR1 and CDR2: KGHDR, SFDVKD. The CDR3 is 14 amino acids. Trimming removed 4 bases from V and 5 bases from J; junction bases left unmatched: 3. The CDR3 sequence is CATSEDRVDQPQHF. The CDR3 DNA follows: TGTGCCACCAGTGAGGACAGGGTAGATCAGCCCCAGCATTTT.

This chain connects TRBV11-2 to TRBJ2-5; the D gene could be TRBD1 or TRBD2 (5 bases each). V gave up 4 bases and J gave up 7 bases, with 19 bases separating them. CDR1 is SGHAT, CDR2 FQNNGV, per germline. The CDR3 covers 15 residues. The CDR3 DNA follows: TGTGCCAGCAGCTCGGGACCGTTCGGTTCATGGACCCAGTACTTC. Translation: CASSSGPFGSWTQYF. The complete variable domain, with remaining parts taken from reference TRBV11-2 and TRBJ2-5, reads EAGVAQSPRYKIIEKRQSVAFWCNPISGHATLYWYQQILGQGPKLLIQFQNNGVVDDSQLPKDRFSAERLKGVDSTLKIQPAKLEDSAVYLCASSSGPFGSWTQYFGPGTRLLVL.

This clone was detected only once. The rearrangement uses TRBV19 and TRBJ2-1; D unclear. The CDR3 spans 13 residues. Looked up from germline, CDR1 is LNHDA and CDR2 is SQIVND (reference sequence). The germline V and J ends were trimmed by 5 bases and 3 bases, with 8 bases remaining between them. CDR3 region: CASSPPSYNEQFF. DNA of the CDR3: TGTGCCAGTAGTCCCCCAAGCTACAATGAGCAGTTCTTC.

The chain links TRBV2 to TRBJ2-1, with 14 bases identical to TRBD2. CDR3 length: 19 residues. V lost 5 bases and J lost 0; bases outside the gene matches: 9. The V gene's germline CDR1 is SNHLY and CDR2 FYNNEI. CDR3 coding DNA: TGTGCCAGCAGTTCCCTGGGTGGGACTAGCGGGAGCTCCTACAATGAGCAGTTCTTC. This gives the protein CASSSLGGTSGSSYNEQFF.

The chain recombines TRBV11-1 with TRBJ2-1; tentative D call: TRBD2 (6 bases). This CDR3 comprises 16 residues. Germline CDR1 SGHAT, CDR2 FQDESV (reference sequence). Trimming left V 6 bases short and J 7 bases short, with 22 bases between. The CDR3 coding sequence is TGTGCCAGCAGTTTTAGCGGAGGTACGTCGCGGAATGAGCAGTTCTTC. Translated, it gives CASSFSGGTSRNEQFF.

The rearrangement links TRBV20-1 to TRBJ2-1; 10 nucleotides line up with TRBD2. Per the germline V gene, CDR1 is DFQATT and CDR2 is SNEGSKA (reference sequence). V trimming: 3 bases; J trimming: 1 base; junction bases outside the gene matches: 6. This CDR3 comprises 16 residues. The CDR3 bases are TGCAGTGCTAGTATGCCAGCGGGAGGGTCCTACAATGAGCAGTTCTTC. Translation: CSASMPAGGSYNEQFF.

The V call is TRBV3-1 (or the pseudogene TRBV3-2), the J call TRBJ2-5; a weak D match, TRBD1 (6 bases). Trimming stripped 0 bases from V and 5 bases from J, with 25 bases between. Germline CDR1 is LGHDT and CDR2 is YNNKEL (reference sequence). This CDR3 has 19 amino acids. CDR3 DNA: TGTGCCAGCAGCCAAGATAGGTCCCATTCTGGGGGCGAGTTGGAGACCCAGTACTTC. Translated: CASSQDRSHSGGELETQYF.

The chain uses TRBV5-4 and TRBJ1-1; D is unclear. The germline CDR1 and CDR2 sequences are SGHNT and YYREEE (reference sequence). The CDR3 sequence is 13 residues long. V dropped 1 base and J dropped 1 base, with 5 bases sitting between them. CDR3 region: CASSLPGNTEAFF. The DNA of the CDR3 is TGTGCCAGCAGCTTGCCTGGGAACACTGAAGCTTTCTTT.

The J gene is TRBJ2-1, the V gene TRBV19; 9 nucleotides line up with TRBD2. This CDR3 region has 15 residues. The germline V gene encodes CDR1 LNHDA and CDR2 SQIVND (reference sequence). V shed 6 bases, J shed 9 bases, and the junction held 12 bases outside the gene matches. As DNA, the CDR3 is TGTGCCAGTAGAAAAGAGGGTAGCGGGGGTGTTGAGCAGTTCTTC. Translated: CASRKEGSGGVEQFF. The full variable domain, its missing parts supplied by reference TRBV19 and TRBJ2-1, is DGGITQSPKYLFRKEGQNVTLSCEQNLNHDAMYWYRQDPGQGLRLIYYSQIVNDFQKGDIAEGYSVSREKKESFPLTVTSAQKNPTAFYLCASRKEGSGGVEQFFGPGTRLTVL.

This clone was detected only once. The chain couples TRBV3-1 (or the pseudogene TRBV3-2) to TRBJ2-3, with D uncertain. This CDR3 contains 12 residues. V was trimmed by 1 base and J by 14 bases, leaving 13 bases between them. Germline V gives CDR1 LGHDT, CDR2 YNNKEL (reference sequence). The CDR3 reads CASSQGPSLGYF. The CDR3 coding sequence is TGTGCCAGCAGCCAAGGCCCCAGTCTCGGGTATTTT.

The J gene is TRBJ1-1, the V gene TRBV30, with a possible D match to TRBD1 (6 bases). The CDR3 sequence is 13 residues long. Deletions cut 4 bases from V and 0 bases from J, with 9 bases between. CDR1 and CDR2 from the germline V gene are GTSNPN and SVGIG (reference sequence). CDR3 amino acids: CAWTGTMNTEAFF. The CDR3 DNA is TGTGCCTGGACGGGGACAATGAACACTGAAGCTTTCTTT.

The chain combines TRBV9 with TRBJ1-1, with D tentatively TRBD1 (5 bases). In germline, CDR1 is SGDLS, CDR2 YYNGEE. This CDR3 is built from 16 residues. Trimming left V 0 bases short and J 0 bases short, with 12 bases between. CDR3 DNA: TGTGCCAGCAGCGTAGGTATGGGGGGTATGAACACTGAAGCTTTCTTT. Residues: CASSVGMGGMNTEAFF.